This TCR beta chain was captured in a study of T cell responses to AZD1222 COVID-19 vaccine (dated by TCRdb to the early 2020s). A note on the overall study: AZD1222 recipients with second doses at about 4 weeks or about 12 weeks were pooled, because spike-specific TCR depth and breadth did not differ between schedules. Enrollment into the trials was organized by age into subgroups of 18-55, 56-69 and 70-plus years, and those subgroups contained 148, 28 and 57 TCR-sequenced participants, respectively. A total of 233 trial participants underwent TCR sequencing, of whom 200 to 220 received two doses of AZD1222 and 26 received two doses of the MenACWY control vaccine.

What the study reported, not specific to this receptor: In the small 56-69-year group, the increase in depth fell short of significance, most likely because of low power. Most participants were white British and females outnumbered males, and the authors suggested that clonal diversity may have been underestimated. Conclusions about previously exposed vaccinees are limited, since just five to seven AZD1222 recipients were seropositive for SARS-CoV-2 at baseline. A significant rise in spike-specific TCR breadth and depth was observed after two AZD1222 doses relative to day 0 and relative to MenACWY recipients. The whole spike protein was spanned by vaccine-associated CD4 TCRs, and dominant responses were seen in regions 160-218 and 743-854. Reportedly, close to half of the unique spike-specific TCRs recognized epitopes lying outside the regions that are mutated in the B.1.351 and B.1.1.7 variants. Because no day 14 peak-response samples were available, the repertoires could be characterized only after the peak T cell response.

The germline V end is reduced by 5 bases and the J end by 6 bases; junction bases left unmatched: 6. CDR1 and CDR2 (SGHTA, FQGTGA) derive from the germline V gene. Taken from cysteine to phenylalanine, the CDR3 has 15 residues. The entry retains the CDR3 DNA only, 45 bases that are in frame from base 1. Explained via the paper, the time point label denotes: baseline before first vaccination. The vaccinee samples were drawn from two UK trials, COV001 and COV002, one of which was a single-blind randomized controlled phase 2/3 trial testing AZD1222 (ChAdOx1 nCoV-19) in healthy adults. Trial participant PBMC samples were collected at day 0 and day 28 after the second dose for TCRbeta chain sequencing. The CDR3 regions of human TCRbeta chains were analyzed by immunosequencing. For the original study's pipeline: Repertoire TCRs were matched against a reference library of SARS-CoV-2-specific TCRs generated with the MIRA antigen-specificity platform. Breadth meant the fraction of unique TCRs that were SARS-CoV-2-associated, whereas depth meant the fraction of total T cells that were SARS-CoV-2-associated. Using the MIRA data, each spike-specific TCR was assigned both to the spike region to which the TCR was reactive and to a CD4 or CD8 class. Log10-transformed breadth and depth values were compared by one-way ANOVA with Sidak's multiple comparisons tests. The clones in this table, taken by TCRdb from immuneACCESS, are in-frame only. Not every clone is retained; where verified, under half of the shortfall comes from an unresolved V gene, and the cause of the rest is unknown. The DNA gave D and trimming, while V, J and clone size come from that table. This sample lists about 140,000 clones; more than 80% were detected once. Of the sample, about 1.5% falls within the top ten clones.

Points on this clone: Its antigen remains unidentified. There are no base qualities to consult, and no much larger clone falls within one base.

The sequence links TRBV7-3 to TRBJ2-1; the junction holds 11 bases that match TRBD2. The sequences come from peripheral blood, collected on day 0 of AZD1222 vaccination. This TCR derives from an adult in good health. The DNA sequence reads TGTGCCAGCAGCGCGACCGGGACTAGCGGCAATGAGCAGTTCTTC. Its amino acids are CASSATGTSGNEQFF.